The clone carrying this T cell receptor beta chain was counted a few times. Its antigen is not known. The sample belongs to a study of T-cell reconstitution after alpha-beta-depleted transplantation in children. The CDR3 runs to 15 residues. Germline CDR1 SGHTA, CDR2 FQGNSA. V was cut by 3 bases and J by 0 bases, with 11 bases left in between. Molecular barcoding with unique molecular identifiers was used for the TCRbeta library. Via MiXCR, TCRdb re-called the PCR reads, giving one row per CDR3 protein. Found here are about 200,000 distinct CDR3 sequences, approximately 8.4% of them singletons; the top ten hold under 40%. General study results and limits: Expanded clones from the graft, numbering several hundred, reportedly supplied alpha-beta T cells about two months after transplant. Once a year had passed after transplant, T-cell counts and diversity came mostly from newly produced T cells.

The sequence derives from a male patient between 2 and 10 years old who had a stem cell transplant for acute myeloid leukemia, so the T cells may come from the graft donor. The rearrangement links TRBV7-2 to TRBJ2-5, with D maybe TRBD2 (6 bases). The sequencing here drew on PBMCs, mostly from graft donor cells, taken 360 days after TCRalphabeta/CD19-depleted stem cell transplant. The CDR3 nucleotides read TGTGCCAGCAGCTTTCAGGGAGGAAACCAAGAGACCCAGTACTTC. This sequence encodes CASSFQGGNQETQYF.